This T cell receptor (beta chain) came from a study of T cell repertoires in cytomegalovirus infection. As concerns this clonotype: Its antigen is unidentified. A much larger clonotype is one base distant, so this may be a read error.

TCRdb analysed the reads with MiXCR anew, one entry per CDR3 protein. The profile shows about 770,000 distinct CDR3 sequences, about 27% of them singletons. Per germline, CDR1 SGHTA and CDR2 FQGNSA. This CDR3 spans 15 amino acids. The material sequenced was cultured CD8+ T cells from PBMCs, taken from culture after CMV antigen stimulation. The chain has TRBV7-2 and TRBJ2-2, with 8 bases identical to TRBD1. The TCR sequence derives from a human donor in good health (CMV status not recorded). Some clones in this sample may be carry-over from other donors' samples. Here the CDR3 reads CASSQRQGNAGELFF. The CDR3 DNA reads TGTGCCAGCAGCCAGAGACAGGGGAACGCCGGGGAGCTGTTTTTT.